This passage covers 26 T cell receptor beta chains from one sample sequenced in a study of blood T cell repertoires in COVID-19. The table came from immunoSEQ multiplex PCR; TCRdb's copy has only in-frame clones and leaves some out. In the table there are roughly 220,000 clones, 65% to 90% of which are singletons. The sequenced material came from peripheral blood. Every receptor here comes from a woman between 35 and 50 years old who had recovered from COVID-19.

This clone was found a few times. The chain is built from TRBV30 and TRBJ1-1, with 7 bases aligning to TRBD1. The V gene's germline CDR1 is GTSNPN and CDR2 SVGIG (reference sequence). CDR3 length equals 11 residues. With V trimmed by 4 bases and J by 7 bases, 3 bases remained unmatched. The chain's CDR3 is CAWTWTGEAFF. The CDR3 DNA sequence: TGTGCCTGGACATGGACAGGTGAAGCTTTCTTT.

The V gene is TRBV5-1, the J gene TRBJ2-1; D gene uncertain. CDR1 and CDR2 from the germline V gene are SGHRS and YFSETQ. The ends were cut back, 0 bases at V and 5 bases at J, with 9 bases in the middle. The CDR3 sequence is 14 residues long. In DNA, the CDR3 is TGCGCCAGCAGCTTGGTAGCCAGCAACAATGAGCAGTTCTTC. Encoded protein: CASSLVASNNEQFF. Drawing the rest from reference TRBV5-1 and TRBJ2-1, the complete variable domain is KAGVTQTPRYLIKTRGQQVTLSCSPISGHRSVSWYQQTPGQGLQFLFEYFSETQRNKGNFPGRFSGRQFSNSRSEMNVSTLELGDSALYLCASSLVASNNEQFFGPGTRLTVL.

The rearrangement links TRBV7-9 to TRBJ2-2, with 7 bases aligning to TRBD1. In germline, CDR1 is SEHNR, CDR2 FQNEAQ (reference sequence). The length of the CDR3 is 16 residues. Trimming at V came to 2 bases and at J to 3 bases, leaving 6 bases not matched to a gene. CDR3 residues: CASSLRGGPYTGELFF. The DNA of the CDR3 is TGTGCCAGCAGCTTACGAGGGGGCCCCTACACCGGGGAGCTGTTTTTT.

This CDR3 is CASSVTGTLISEQFF. The CDR3 DNA reads as TGTGCCAGCAGCGTAACCGGGACTCTAATCAGTGAGCAGTTCTTC. The V call is TRBV11-3, the J call TRBJ2-1; perhaps TRBD2 as D (6 bases). V lost 5 bases, J lost 9 bases, and 20 bases lay in between. Per germline, CDR1 SGHNT and CDR2 YENEEA. This CDR3 has 15 amino acids.

The V gene is TRBV18, the J gene TRBJ2-1, with D uncertain. This CDR3 contains 13 residues. The germline gives CDR1 KGHSH, CDR2 LQKENI. Deletions cut 3 bases from V and 7 bases from J, with 10 bases between. The CDR3 protein is CASSPPAKNEQFF. DNA of the CDR3: TGTGCCAGCTCACCCCCCGCGAAAAATGAGCAGTTCTTC. The whole variable domain, filled in from reference TRBV18 and TRBJ2-1, reads NAGVMQNPRHLVRRRGQEARLRCSPMKGHSHVYWYRQLPEEGLKFMVYLQKENIIDESGMPKERFSAEFPKEGPSILRIQQVVRGDSAAYFCASSPPAKNEQFFGPGTRLTVL.

This chain links TRBV28 with TRBJ1-3, with 7 bases lining up with TRBD1. Trimming cost V 4 bases and J 3 bases; bases outside gene matches: 6. The CDR3 contains 15 residues. CDR1 MDHEN and CDR2 SYDVKM come from the germline V gene. Written as DNA, the CDR3 is TGTGCCAGCAGTTCATTTACAGGGGTTGGAAACACCATATATTTT. As protein: CASSSFTGVGNTIYF.

A remark on this clone: The junction departs from germline at one end; a sequencing error may be responsible. The rearrangement links TRBV7-7 to TRBJ2-5, with D uncertain. From germline, CDR1 is SSHAT and CDR2 FNYEAQ (reference sequence). The CDR3 contains 13 residues. CDR3 residues: CASSLVPQETQYF. The CDR3 nucleotides are TGTGCTAGCAGCTTAGTTCCCCAGGAGACCCAGTACTTC.

The CDR3 DNA reads as TGCAGCGTTGAAGTAGGTAGCGGCTACACCTTC. Residues: CSVEVGSGYTF. V and J are TRBV29-1 and TRBJ1-2; D remains ambiguous. The CDR3 extends over 11 amino acids. Germline loops: CDR1 SQVTM, CDR2 ANQGSEA. Trimming left V 1 base short and J 8 bases short, with 8 bases between.

This chain connects TRBV20-1 to TRBJ1-1; D unclear. The germline V gene encodes CDR1 DFQATT and CDR2 SNEGSKA (reference sequence). This CDR3 region has 18 residues. V lost 3 bases and J lost 5, with 28 bases in between. DNA for the CDR3: TGCAGTGCTAGTGGTCGGGGTATGGTTGGCTTCGCGGGAACTGAAGCTTTCTTT. The encoded protein is CSASGRGMVGFAGTEAFF.

This chain joins TRBV13 and TRBJ2-5; TRBD1 aligns across 8 bases. V lost 5 bases and J lost 1; bases outside the gene matches: 9. Germline loops: CDR1 PRHDT, CDR2 FYEKMQ (reference sequence). The CDR3 contains 16 residues. The CDR3 DNA follows: TGTGCCAGCAGCGTCGGGACAGGAGTACGCCAAGAGACCCAGTACTTC. Residues: CASSVGTGVRQETQYF.

The chain joins TRBV5-1 to TRBJ1-2; D is undetermined. Germline CDR1 reads SGHRS; CDR2 reads YFSETQ. Between the trimmed V and J ends, which lost 5 bases and 7 bases, there was a span of 12 bases. The CDR3 contains 12 residues. The CDR3 region has the DNA TGCGCCAGCAGTTCTGGAGGGCCTGGCTACACCTTC. Translating it yields CASSSGGPGYTF.

The chain links TRBV5-1 to TRBJ2-2, with TRBD2 matching over 8 bases. The V and J ends lost 4 bases and 2 bases, in that order; junction bases with no gene match: 7. CDR1 and CDR2 (germline): SGHRS, YFSETQ. The CDR3 contains 16 residues. CDR3 region: CASSAGTRGNTGELFF. In nucleotides, the CDR3 is TGCGCCAGCAGCGCCGGGACTAGGGGAAACACCGGGGAGCTGTTTTTT. Looking up the rest from reference TRBV5-1 and TRBJ2-2 gives the full variable domain: KAGVTQTPRYLIKTRGQQVTLSCSPISGHRSVSWYQQTPGQGLQFLFEYFSETQRNKGNFPGRFSGRQFSNSRSEMNVSTLELGDSALYLCASSAGTRGNTGELFFGEGSRLTVL.

This chain links TRBV6-5 with TRBJ1-3, with unresolved D. Trimming shortened V by 7 bases and J by 4 bases, and 8 bases separated the two germline ends. The CDR3 has 12 amino acids. Germline V CDR1 and CDR2: MNHEY, SVGAGI. The CDR3 nucleotides are TGTGCCAGCAACTCCCCGGGAAACACCATATATTTT. Encoded protein: CASNSPGNTIYF.

V usage is TRBV15 and J usage is TRBJ2-3; 7 bases match TRBD2. Per germline, CDR1 LNHNV and CDR2 YYDKDF (reference sequence). J lost 5 bases, V lost 0 bases, and 8 bases had no gene match. The length of the CDR3 is 16 residues. The CDR3 DNA is TGTGCCACCAGCAGAGATGATTGGGGGGGAATAGATACGCAGTATTTT. It yields the protein CATSRDDWGGIDTQYF.

The V call is TRBV19, the J call TRBJ1-5; D remains unclear. Between the trimmed V and J ends, which lost 3 bases and 2 bases, there was a span of 17 bases. The CDR3 consists of 17 residues. Germline assignment: CDR1 LNHDA and CDR2 SQIVND (reference sequence). The CDR3 sequence: CASSMPGIGLGNQPQHF. DNA of the CDR3: TGTGCCAGTAGTATGCCCGGGATTGGGTTGGGCAATCAGCCCCAGCATTTT.

The V gene is TRBV5-6, the J gene TRBJ2-7; 9 nucleotides align to TRBD1. V gave up 3 bases and J gave up 6 bases; unmatched junction bases: 16. Per germline, CDR1 SGHDT and CDR2 YYEEEE. This CDR3 has 17 amino acids. The CDR3 bases are TGTGCCAGCAGCTCGAGGGGCTACCGGGACAGGGCGCGCGAGCAGTACTTC. Protein sequence: CASSSRGYRDRAREQYF.

The genes are TRBV7-9 and TRBJ1-1; possibly TRBD1 for D (6 bases). CDR3 length: 14 residues. Trimming pared 1 base from V and 3 bases from J, leaving 9 bases between. From germline, CDR1 is SEHNR and CDR2 FQNEAQ (reference sequence). The CDR3 here is CASSLDPGDTEAFF. The DNA for the CDR3 is TGTGCCAGCAGCTTAGACCCAGGGGACACTGAAGCTTTCTTT.

This clone has more than one count but fewer than ten. This chain joins TRBV19 and TRBJ1-1; D is possibly TRBD1 (6 bases). The CDR3 runs 15 residues. Trimming pared 5 bases from V and 4 bases from J, leaving 17 bases between. CDR1 and CDR2 from the germline V gene are LNHDA and SQIVND (reference sequence). The CDR3 nucleotides read TGTGCCAGTAGTCCCCAAAGGGGGGGTATCACTGAAGCTTTCTTT. Amino acids: CASSPQRGGITEAFF. Supplemented by reference TRBV19 and TRBJ1-1, the full variable domain reads DGGITQSPKYLFRKEGQNVTLSCEQNLNHDAMYWYRQDPGQGLRLIYYSQIVNDFQKGDIAEGYSVSREKKESFPLTVTSAQKNPTAFYLCASSPQRGGITEAFFGQGTRLTVV.

This chain uses TRBV7-6 with TRBJ1-2; the match to TRBD1 covers 8 bases. Germline CDR1 is SGHVS and CDR2 is FNYEAQ. The V segment lost 5 bases and the J segment 5 bases; nucleotides outside the gene matches: 1. The CDR3 is made up of 12 amino acids. The CDR3 reads CASSRTGYGYTF. Written as DNA, the CDR3 is TGTGCCAGCAGCCGGACAGGGTATGGCTACACCTTC. The full variable domain, its missing parts supplied by reference TRBV7-6 and TRBJ1-2, is GAGVSQSPRYKVTKRGQDVALRCDPISGHVSLYWYRQALGQGPEFLTYFNYEAQQDKSGLPNDRFSAERPEGSISTLTIQRTEQRDSAMYRCASSRTGYGYTFGSGTRLTVV.

The rearrangement joins TRBV15 to TRBJ1-6, with 7 bases aligning to TRBD1. The CDR3 runs to 17 residues. V trimming: 0 bases; J trimming: 6 bases; junction bases outside the gene matches: 8. CDR1 and CDR2 from the germline V gene are LNHNV and YYDKDF (reference sequence). The CDR3 DNA reads as TGTGCCACCAGCAGAGATGGAGGGGGCCGAGGTAATTCACCCCTCCACTTT. Translated, it gives CATSRDGGGRGNSPLHF.

This clone was seen a single time. The chain links TRBV4-3 to TRBJ2-5; TRBD1 is a possible D gene (5 bases). Deletions cut 3 bases from V and 6 bases from J, with 17 bases between. This CDR3 is 15 amino acids long. Germline V CDR1 and CDR2: LGHNA, YSLEER. The CDR3 nucleotides are TGCGCCAGCAGCCAGGACATCTCCACATCTAAGACCCAGTACTTC. Translating gives CASSQDISTSKTQYF.

The V call is TRBV28, the J call TRBJ2-5; 14 bases agree with TRBD2. The CDR3 has 17 amino acids. Germline CDR1 reads MDHEN; CDR2 reads SYDVKM. J lost 2 bases, V lost 5 bases, and 7 bases had no gene match. Written as DNA, the CDR3 is TGTGCCAGCAGTCCCCAGAGACTAGCGGGGGGGCAAGAGACCCAGTACTTC. This translates into CASSPQRLAGGQETQYF.

CDR3 region: CASSPTGVTDTQYF. CDR3 in DNA: TGTGCCAGCAGCCCGACAGGGGTCACAGATACGCAGTATTTT. V is TRBV7-6 and J is TRBJ2-3; TRBD1 agrees at 8 bases. With V trimmed by 5 bases and J by 2 bases, 3 bases remained unmatched. CDR1 SGHVS and CDR2 FNYEAQ come from the germline V gene. This CDR3 has 14 residues.

The chain couples TRBV6-5 to TRBJ2-7; the D gene is possibly TRBD1 (5 bases). CDR3 length: 11 residues. V dropped 6 bases and J dropped 8 bases, with 11 bases sitting between them. Germline lookup yields CDR1 MNHEY and CDR2 SVGAGI. The CDR3 region has the DNA TGTGCCAGCAGCCGCGACAGACAGCAGTACTTC. This translates into CASSRDRQQYF.

In its sample, this clone was seen a few times. The chain combines TRBV29-1 with TRBJ1-3; D gene uncertain. Per the germline V gene, CDR1 is SQVTM and CDR2 is ANQGSEA. The CDR3 extends over 12 amino acids. Trimming cost V 5 bases and J 3 bases, with 8 bases left between them. CDR3 sequence: CSVYLVGNTIYF. The CDR3 nucleotides are TGCAGCGTTTATTTAGTTGGAAACACCATATATTTT.

The chain uses TRBV19 and TRBJ2-1; 7 bases are shared with TRBD1. Looked up from germline, CDR1 is LNHDA and CDR2 is SQIVND (reference sequence). Losses at the gene ends were 5 bases for V and 9 bases for J; bases not matched to a gene: 7. CDR3 size: 13 residues. The CDR3 DNA follows: TGTGCCAGTAGTTCGACACACAGGGGTGAGCAGTTCTTC. This sequence encodes CASSSTHRGEQFF.